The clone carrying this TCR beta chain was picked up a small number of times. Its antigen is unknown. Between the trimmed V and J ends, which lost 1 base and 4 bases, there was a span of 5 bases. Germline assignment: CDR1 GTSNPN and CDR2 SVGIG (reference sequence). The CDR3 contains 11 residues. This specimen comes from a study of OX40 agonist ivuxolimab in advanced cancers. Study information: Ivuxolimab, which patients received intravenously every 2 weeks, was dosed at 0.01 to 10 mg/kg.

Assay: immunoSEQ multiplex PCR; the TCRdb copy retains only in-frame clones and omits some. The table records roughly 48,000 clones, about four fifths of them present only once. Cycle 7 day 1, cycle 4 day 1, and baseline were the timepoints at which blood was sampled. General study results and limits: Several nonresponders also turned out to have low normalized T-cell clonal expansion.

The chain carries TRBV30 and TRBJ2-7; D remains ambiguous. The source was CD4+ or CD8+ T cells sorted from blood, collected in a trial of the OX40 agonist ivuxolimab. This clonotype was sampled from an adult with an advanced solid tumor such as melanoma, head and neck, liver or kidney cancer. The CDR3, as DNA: TGTGCCTGGAGTGGACGGTACGAGCAGTACTTC. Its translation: CAWSGRYEQYF.